This T cell receptor (beta chain) is from a study of blood T cell repertoires in COVID-19. Whole-study context: COVID-19 samples from acute and convalescent phases originated in the United States, Italy and Spain. Sample material is recorded as cDNA or gDNA derived from T cells, B-cell-depleted T cells, or PBMCs.

Original methodology: Amplification from reference gene primers served as the basis for estimated nucleated cell counts. Assay: immunoSEQ multiplex PCR; the TCRdb copy retains only in-frame clones and omits some. V, J and clone size are those of that table, while D and trimming were read from the DNA. The sample consists of 35,000 or so clones, roughly 78% of them appearing once. The ends were cut back, 4 bases at V and 4 bases at J, with 18 bases in the middle. The CDR3 loop spans 15 amino acids. Germline-derived CDR1 and CDR2 are SGHRS and YFSETQ. This chain links TRBV5-1 with TRBJ2-7; D gene ambiguous. Material for sequencing was peripheral blood. This sequence was found in a woman aged 70-85 years with acute or convalescent COVID-19. CDR3 nucleotide sequence: TGCGCCAGCAGCCCTGAGTGGTCGAGGAGATACGAGCAGTACTTC. Protein sequence: CASSPEWSRRYEQYF.